This T cell receptor (beta chain) was sequenced during a study of control samples from healthy donors and cancer patients. CDR3 length: 14 residues. J gave up 6 bases and V 5 bases, and 3 bases lay outside the gene matches. Germline CDR1 SEHNR, CDR2 FQNEAQ (reference sequence). The table came from immunoSEQ multiplex PCR; TCRdb's copy has only in-frame clones and leaves some out. The sample carries roughly 130,000 clones, roughly 91% recorded once. This sequence originates from a man aged 45-65 years with head and neck cancer. Sequencing was carried out using PBMCs. This sequence joins TRBV7-9 and TRBJ1-4, with 10 bases that match TRBD1. The CDR3 spells CASSPDRGDEKLFF. The CDR3 region has the DNA TGTGCCAGCAGCCCGGACAGGGGGGATGAAAAACTGTTTTTT.